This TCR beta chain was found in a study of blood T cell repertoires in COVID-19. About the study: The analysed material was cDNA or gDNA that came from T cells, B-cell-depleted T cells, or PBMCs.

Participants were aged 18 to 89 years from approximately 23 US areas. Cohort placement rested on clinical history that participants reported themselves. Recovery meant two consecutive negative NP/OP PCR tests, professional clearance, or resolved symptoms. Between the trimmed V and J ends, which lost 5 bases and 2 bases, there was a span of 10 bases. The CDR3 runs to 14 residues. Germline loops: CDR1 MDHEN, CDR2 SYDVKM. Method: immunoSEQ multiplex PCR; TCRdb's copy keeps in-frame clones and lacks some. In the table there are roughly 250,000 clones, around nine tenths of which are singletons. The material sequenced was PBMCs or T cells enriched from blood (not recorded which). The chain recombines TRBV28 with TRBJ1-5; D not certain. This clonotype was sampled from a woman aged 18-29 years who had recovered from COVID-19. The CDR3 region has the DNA TGTGCCAGCAGTCTATCCGCGCGCAATCAGCCCCAGCATTTT. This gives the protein CASSLSARNQPQHF.